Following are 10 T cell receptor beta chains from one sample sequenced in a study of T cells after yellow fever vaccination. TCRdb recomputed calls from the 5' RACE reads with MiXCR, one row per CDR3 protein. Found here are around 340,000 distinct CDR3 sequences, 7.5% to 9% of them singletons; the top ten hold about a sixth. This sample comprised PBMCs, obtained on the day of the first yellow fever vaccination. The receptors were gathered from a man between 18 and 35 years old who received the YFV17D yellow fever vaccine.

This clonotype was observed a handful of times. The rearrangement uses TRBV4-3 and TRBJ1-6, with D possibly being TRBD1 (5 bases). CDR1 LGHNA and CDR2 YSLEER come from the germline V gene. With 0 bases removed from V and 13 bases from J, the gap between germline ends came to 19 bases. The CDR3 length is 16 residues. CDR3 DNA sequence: TGCGCCAGCAGCCAAGATCGGGGGTCCCCTCGACCGCCCCTCCACTTT. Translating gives CASSQDRGSPRPPLHF.

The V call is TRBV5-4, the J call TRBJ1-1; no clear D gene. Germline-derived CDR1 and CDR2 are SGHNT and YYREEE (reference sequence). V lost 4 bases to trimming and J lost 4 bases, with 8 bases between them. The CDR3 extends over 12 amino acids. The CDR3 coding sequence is TGTGCCAGCAGCCCCGAGACCACTGAAGCTTTCTTT. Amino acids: CASSPETTEAFF. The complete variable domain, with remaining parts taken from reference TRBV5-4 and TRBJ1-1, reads ETGVTQSPTHLIKTRGQQVTLRCSSQSGHNTVSWYQQALGQGPQFIFQYYREEENGRGNFPPRFSGLQFPNYSSELNVNALELDDSALYLCASSPETTEAFFGQGTRLTVV.

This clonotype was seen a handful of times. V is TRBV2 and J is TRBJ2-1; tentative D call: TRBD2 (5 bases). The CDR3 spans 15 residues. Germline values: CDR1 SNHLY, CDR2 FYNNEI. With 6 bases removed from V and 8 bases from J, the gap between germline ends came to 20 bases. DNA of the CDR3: TGTGCCAGCAGCGAGACTCAGGTTCAAGCGGATGAGCAGTTCTTC. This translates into CASSETQVQADEQFF. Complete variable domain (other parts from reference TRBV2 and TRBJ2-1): EPEVTQTPSHQVTQMGQEVILRCVPISNHLYFYWYRQILGQKVEFLVSFYNNEISEKSEIFDDQFSVERPDGSNFTLKIRSTKLEDSAMYFCASSETQVQADEQFFGPGTRLTVL.

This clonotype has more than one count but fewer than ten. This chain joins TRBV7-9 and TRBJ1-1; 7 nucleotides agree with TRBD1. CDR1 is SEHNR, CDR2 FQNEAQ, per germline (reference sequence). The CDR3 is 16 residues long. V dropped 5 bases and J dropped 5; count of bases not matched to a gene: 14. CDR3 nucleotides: TGTGCCAGCAGCCCGAGACAGGGCAGTGGTCCTACTGAAGCTTTCTTT. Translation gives CASSPRQGSGPTEAFF.

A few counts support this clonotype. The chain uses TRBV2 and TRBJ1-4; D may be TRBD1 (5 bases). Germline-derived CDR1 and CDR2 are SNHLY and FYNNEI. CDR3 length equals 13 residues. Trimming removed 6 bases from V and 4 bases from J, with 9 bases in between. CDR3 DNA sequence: TGTGCCAGCAGGGACAAAAATAATGAAAAACTGTTTTTT. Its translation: CASRDKNNEKLFF.

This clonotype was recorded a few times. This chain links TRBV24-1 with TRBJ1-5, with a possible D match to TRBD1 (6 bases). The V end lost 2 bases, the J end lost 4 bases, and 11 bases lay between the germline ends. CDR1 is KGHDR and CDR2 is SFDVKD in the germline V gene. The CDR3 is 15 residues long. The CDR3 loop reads CATSDSTGNNQPQHF. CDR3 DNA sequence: TGTGCCACCAGTGATTCAACAGGGAATAATCAGCCCCAGCATTTT.

The CDR3 here is CSALDLTGELFF. In nucleotides, the CDR3 is TGCAGCGCTTTAGACCTCACCGGGGAGCTGTTTTTT. V and J are TRBV29-1 and TRBJ2-2; no clear D. The germline V gene has CDR1 SQVTM and CDR2 ANQGSEA. This CDR3 is 12 amino acids long. V shed 7 bases and J shed 4 bases, with 10 bases lying between them.

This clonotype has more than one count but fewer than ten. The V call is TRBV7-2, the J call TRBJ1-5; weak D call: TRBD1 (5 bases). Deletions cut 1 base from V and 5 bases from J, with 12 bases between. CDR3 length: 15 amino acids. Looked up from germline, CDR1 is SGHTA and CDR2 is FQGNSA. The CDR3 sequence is CASSLEGRVDQPQHF. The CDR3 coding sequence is TGTGCCAGCAGCTTAGAGGGGAGAGTGGATCAGCCCCAGCATTTT.

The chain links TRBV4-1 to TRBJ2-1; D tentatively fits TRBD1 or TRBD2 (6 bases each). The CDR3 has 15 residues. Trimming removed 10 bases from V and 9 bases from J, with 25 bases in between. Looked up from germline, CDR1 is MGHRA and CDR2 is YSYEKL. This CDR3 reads CATKSPGDTRVEQFF. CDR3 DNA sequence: TGCGCCACTAAATCCCCGGGGGACACGCGGGTTGAGCAGTTCTTC.

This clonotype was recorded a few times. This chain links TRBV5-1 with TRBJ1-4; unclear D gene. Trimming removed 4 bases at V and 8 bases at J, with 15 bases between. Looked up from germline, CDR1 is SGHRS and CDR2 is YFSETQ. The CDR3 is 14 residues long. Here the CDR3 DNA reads TGCGCCAGCAGCGCCGGACTAACGAGCGAAAAACTGTTTTTT. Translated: CASSAGLTSEKLFF. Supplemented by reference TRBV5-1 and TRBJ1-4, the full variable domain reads KAGVTQTPRYLIKTRGQQVTLSCSPISGHRSVSWYQQTPGQGLQFLFEYFSETQRNKGNFPGRFSGRQFSNSRSEMNVSTLELGDSALYLCASSAGLTSEKLFFGSGTQLSVL.